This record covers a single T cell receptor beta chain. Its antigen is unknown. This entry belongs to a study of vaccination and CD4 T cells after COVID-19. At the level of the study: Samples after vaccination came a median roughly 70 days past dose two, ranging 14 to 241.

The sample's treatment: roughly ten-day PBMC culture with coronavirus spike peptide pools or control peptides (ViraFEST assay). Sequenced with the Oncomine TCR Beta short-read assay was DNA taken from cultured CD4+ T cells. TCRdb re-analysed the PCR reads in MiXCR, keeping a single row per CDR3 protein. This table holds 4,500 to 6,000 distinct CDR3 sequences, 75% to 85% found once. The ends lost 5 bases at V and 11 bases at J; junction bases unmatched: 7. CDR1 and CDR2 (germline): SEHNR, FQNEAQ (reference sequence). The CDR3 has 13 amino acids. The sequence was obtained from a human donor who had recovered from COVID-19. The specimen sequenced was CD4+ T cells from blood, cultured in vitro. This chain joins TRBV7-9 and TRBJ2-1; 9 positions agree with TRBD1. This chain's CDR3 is CASSVDRGGKQFF. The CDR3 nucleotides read TGTGCCAGCAGCGTGGACAGGGGTGGTAAGCAGTTCTTC.